Below are 30 T cell receptor beta chains sequenced from a single sample in a study of cytomegalovirus exposure and HLA in healthy donors. This PCR relied on a set of 60 Vbeta primers and 13 Jbeta primers. Profiled with immunoSEQ multiplex PCR; TCRdb holds only in-frame clones, not every one. The sample includes 100,000 to 150,000 clones, over 70% of them seen just once. Source material: PBMCs. Every receptor here comes from a woman aged 40 to 50 in good health and CMV-seronegative.

The V and J genes are TRBV7-8 and TRBJ1-6; D unclear. V was cut by 1 base and J by 10 bases, with 17 bases left in between. Germline CDR1 and CDR2: SGHVS and FQNEAQ. The CDR3 is made up of 16 amino acids. The CDR3 bases are TGTGCCAGCAGCTTAGAGATTGGAGCGGCCAGGTCACCCCTCCACTTT. Protein sequence: CASSLEIGAARSPLHF.

The chain's CDR3 is CASSLGRYYGYTF. CDR3 nucleotide sequence: TGTGCCAGCAGTTTGGGGAGATACTATGGCTACACCTTC. The V call is TRBV6-5, the J call TRBJ1-2; D not certain. V lost 4 bases and J lost 3, with 9 bases in between. The V gene's germline CDR1 is MNHEY and CDR2 SVGAGI. The CDR3 totals 13 residues.

The V gene is TRBV5-4, the J gene TRBJ2-1, with 12 bases fitting TRBD2. Losses at the gene ends were 4 bases for V and 5 bases for J; bases not matched to a gene: 10. This CDR3 has 17 amino acids. CDR1 and CDR2 (germline): SGHNT, YYREEE (reference sequence). CDR3 amino acids: CASSPDIGLAGNNEQFF. CDR3 coding DNA: TGTGCCAGCAGCCCTGATATCGGACTAGCGGGGAACAATGAGCAGTTCTTC. The variable domain in full, with the rest retrieved from reference TRBV5-4 and TRBJ2-1, is ETGVTQSPTHLIKTRGQQVTLRCSSQSGHNTVSWYQQALGQGPQFIFQYYREEENGRGNFPPRFSGLQFPNYSSELNVNALELDDSALYLCASSPDIGLAGNNEQFFGPGTRLTVL.

The chain has TRBV6-6 and TRBJ2-3; 10 positions match TRBD2. V shed 7 bases and J 5 bases; nucleotides not matched to a gene: 9. CDR3 length equals 15 residues. The germline V gene encodes CDR1 MNHNY and CDR2 SVGAGI (reference sequence). The CDR3 loop is CASTRGLAGVDTQYF. The CDR3 coding sequence is TGTGCCAGCACGAGGGGGCTAGCGGGGGTAGATACGCAGTATTTT.

This clone was counted only a few times. The rearrangement uses TRBV4-3 and TRBJ2-7; D is possibly TRBD2 (5 bases). The germline V and J ends were trimmed by 1 base and 2 bases, with 9 bases remaining between them. Germline assignment: CDR1 LGHNA and CDR2 YSLEER. The CDR3 extends over 14 amino acids. The DNA of the CDR3 is TGCGCCAGCAGCCAAGGAGCGGCAACCTACGAGCAGTACTTC. It is translated as CASSQGAATYEQYF.

V is TRBV30 and J is TRBJ2-5, with 9 bases matching TRBD1. V shed 3 bases and J 1 base; nucleotides not matched to a gene: 3. This CDR3 is 14 amino acids long. Germline assignment: CDR1 GTSNPN and CDR2 SVGIG (reference sequence). The CDR3 bases are TGTGCCTGGAGCTGGGGACAGGGCCAAGAGACCCAGTACTTC. Protein product: CAWSWGQGQETQYF.

This sequence joins TRBV29-1 and TRBJ2-1; 10 bases line up with TRBD1. The J segment lost 8 bases and the V segment lost 2 bases, leaving 6 bases of the junction unmatched. CDR3 size: 14 residues. Germline CDR1 SQVTM, CDR2 ANQGSEA. Written as DNA, the CDR3 is TGCAGCGTTGAACCAAGGGACAGGGGTTATGAGCAGTTCTTC. Its translation is CSVEPRDRGYEQFF.

The chain links TRBV7-2 to TRBJ1-4, with unresolved D. Germline CDR1 SGHTA, CDR2 FQGNSA. The ends were cut back, 0 bases at V and 2 bases at J, with 10 bases in the middle. The CDR3 sequence is 16 residues long. The CDR3, as DNA: TGTGCCAGCAGCTTAGCGAAGACACGGACTAATGAAAAACTGTTTTTT. Translated, it gives CASSLAKTRTNEKLFF.

The J gene is TRBJ1-4, the V gene TRBV29-1; 8 bases are shared with TRBD1. Looked up from germline, CDR1 is SQVTM and CDR2 is ANQGSEA. This CDR3 comprises 12 residues. The J segment lost 8 bases and the V segment lost 6 bases, leaving 5 bases of the junction unmatched. CDR3 amino acids: CSVQGGQEKLFF. The CDR3 coding sequence is TGCAGCGTACAGGGGGGGCAGGAAAAACTGTTTTTT.

The sample holds a few counts of this clone. The chain couples TRBV19 to TRBJ2-7; TRBD2 agrees at 15 bases. The CDR3 runs 17 residues. Trimming at V came to 6 bases and at J to 2 bases, leaving 8 bases not matched to a gene. Germline CDR1 is LNHDA and CDR2 is SQIVND (reference sequence). CDR3 sequence (DNA): TGTGCCAGTAGACGGACTAGCGGGGGGGCCGAGACCTACGAGCAGTACTTC. This encodes CASRRTSGGAETYEQYF. Full variable domain (missing parts from reference TRBV19 and TRBJ2-7): DGGITQSPKYLFRKEGQNVTLSCEQNLNHDAMYWYRQDPGQGLRLIYYSQIVNDFQKGDIAEGYSVSREKKESFPLTVTSAQKNPTAFYLCASRRTSGGAETYEQYFGPGTRLTVT.

The rearrangement uses TRBV6-5 and TRBJ1-1; 10 positions agree with TRBD1. Germline V lookup: CDR1 MNHEY, CDR2 SVGAGI. The CDR3 is 13 residues long. With 6 bases clipped from V and 11 bases from J, the junction kept 9 bases outside the gene matches. CDR3 loop: CASSRGTGVLAFF. CDR3 bases: TGTGCCAGCAGCCGTGGGACAGGGGTTTTGGCTTTCTTT.

This clone is a singleton in its sample. This chain's CDR3 is CASSKEGKDRGRKKFF. In DNA, the CDR3 is TGTGCCAGCAGCAAAGAGGGGAAAGACAGGGGGCGGAAGAAGTTCTTC. The V call is TRBV21-1, the J call TRBJ2-1; the D call of TRBD1 is as the table states it, not checked on the DNA. TRBV21-1 is flagged as a pseudogene. This CDR3 spans 16 amino acids.

This chain links TRBV2 with TRBJ2-7, with a tentative D call TRBD2 (5 bases). Trimming cost V 6 bases and J 2 bases, with 8 bases left between them. The V gene's germline CDR1 is SNHLY and CDR2 FYNNEI. CDR3 length: 12 residues. CDR3 sequence reads: CASRVGAYEQYF. The CDR3 DNA sequence: TGTGCCAGCAGGGTCGGGGCCTACGAGCAGTACTTC. The full variable domain, its missing parts supplied by reference TRBV2 and TRBJ2-7, is EPEVTQTPSHQVTQMGQEVILRCVPISNHLYFYWYRQILGQKVEFLVSFYNNEISEKSEIFDDQFSVERPDGSNFTLKIRSTKLEDSAMYFCASRVGAYEQYFGPGTRLTVT.

The chain carries TRBV30 and TRBJ2-1; 8 bases match TRBD1. Germline V gene data show CDR1 as GTSNPN and CDR2 as SVGIG (reference sequence). Trimming at V came to 2 bases and at J to 5 bases, leaving 5 bases not matched to a gene. The CDR3 loop spans 14 amino acids. CDR3 bases: TGTGCCTGGAGTAGGACAGGGAACAACAATGAGCAGTTCTTC. Translated: CAWSRTGNNNEQFF.

A single count supports this clone. V is TRBV5-1 and J is TRBJ2-1; 11 bases are a match to TRBD1. Germline lookup yields CDR1 SGHRS and CDR2 YFSETQ. The CDR3 consists of 21 residues. V dropped 1 base and J dropped 2; count of bases not matched to a gene: 17. CDR3 sequence reads: CASSLIPSGQGALDAYNEQFF. CDR3 coding DNA: TGCGCCAGCAGCTTGATCCCCTCAGGACAGGGGGCCCTTGACGCCTACAATGAGCAGTTCTTC. Combining the CDR3 with reference TRBV5-1 and TRBJ2-1 gives the whole variable domain KAGVTQTPRYLIKTRGQQVTLSCSPISGHRSVSWYQQTPGQGLQFLFEYFSETQRNKGNFPGRFSGRQFSNSRSEMNVSTLELGDSALYLCASSLIPSGQGALDAYNEQFFGPGTRLTVL.

The chain links TRBV7-2 to TRBJ1-4; 7 nucleotides align to TRBD1. In germline, CDR1 is SGHTA, CDR2 FQGNSA. The ends lost 5 bases at V and 8 bases at J; junction bases unmatched: 17. The CDR3 is 17 amino acids. The CDR3 here is CASSPQFGWDRREKLFF. The CDR3 nucleotides read TGTGCCAGCAGCCCCCAGTTTGGGTGGGACAGACGGGAAAAACTGTTTTTT.

Only one count was recorded for this clone. The chain carries TRBV5-1 and TRBJ2-1; perhaps TRBD2 as D (5 bases). This CDR3 has 12 amino acids. Trimming stripped 7 bases from V and 4 bases from J, with 9 bases between. Germline lookup yields CDR1 SGHRS and CDR2 YFSETQ. The DNA for the CDR3 is TGCGCCAGCTTCGGGAAGTACAATGAGCAGTTCTTC. Amino acid sequence: CASFGKYNEQFF.

V is TRBV5-1 and J is TRBJ1-1; D gene uncertain. The CDR3 sequence is 12 residues long. The germline V and J ends were trimmed by 1 base and 4 bases, with 5 bases remaining between them. Germline loops: CDR1 SGHRS, CDR2 YFSETQ. The CDR3 spells CASSLSGTEAFF. The CDR3 nucleotides read TGCGCCAGCAGCTTGTCAGGCACTGAAGCTTTCTTT. Using reference TRBV5-1 and TRBJ1-1 for the parts outside the CDR3, the full variable domain is KAGVTQTPRYLIKTRGQQVTLSCSPISGHRSVSWYQQTPGQGLQFLFEYFSETQRNKGNFPGRFSGRQFSNSRSEMNVSTLELGDSALYLCASSLSGTEAFFGQGTRLTVV.

V gene TRBV28 combines with J gene TRBJ1-1; tentative D call: TRBD1 (6 bases). V lost 7 bases, J lost 0 bases, and 12 bases lay in between. In germline, CDR1 is MDHEN, CDR2 SYDVKM. This CDR3 contains 14 residues. The CDR3 region has the DNA TGTGCCAGCATCGGCGGGGGCATGAACACTGAAGCTTTCTTT. It encodes CASIGGGMNTEAFF.

This clone has a handful of counts. This chain connects TRBV5-6 to TRBJ1-2; tentatively, D is TRBD1 (5 bases). The CDR3 runs 15 residues. V lost 4 bases to trimming and J lost 9 bases, with 22 bases between them. CDR1 and CDR2 (germline): SGHDT, YYEEEE. The CDR3 sequence: CASSTPGTQGSSYTF. The CDR3 region has the DNA TGTGCCAGCAGCACCCCGGGTACTCAGGGATCGAGCTACACCTTC.

The V and J genes are TRBV4-1 and TRBJ1-3; 12 nucleotides agree with TRBD1. This CDR3 region has 16 residues. Trimming cost V 1 base and J 3 bases; bases outside gene matches: 1. In germline, CDR1 is MGHRA, CDR2 YSYEKL. In nucleotides, the CDR3 is TGCGCCAGCAGCCAAGGGGACAGGGGGCGTGGAAACACCATATATTTT. The encoded protein is CASSQGDRGRGNTIYF.

CDR3 nucleotides: TGTGCCAGCAGCTTGGGAGGACAGGGGGCGCCCACTGAAGCTTTCTTT. Translating gives CASSLGGQGAPTEAFF. The chain is built from TRBV5-4 and TRBJ1-1, with 11 bases matching TRBD1. This CDR3 is built from 16 residues. After removal of 0 bases from V and 4 bases from J, the junction contained 5 bases not matched to a gene. Germline CDR1 reads SGHNT; CDR2 reads YYREEE (reference sequence). Supplemented by reference TRBV5-4 and TRBJ1-1, the full variable domain reads ETGVTQSPTHLIKTRGQQVTLRCSSQSGHNTVSWYQQALGQGPQFIFQYYREEENGRGNFPPRFSGLQFPNYSSELNVNALELDDSALYLCASSLGGQGAPTEAFFGQGTRLTVV.

V usage is TRBV7-3 and J usage is TRBJ2-1; tentative D call: TRBD1 (6 bases). Germline V gives CDR1 SGHTA, CDR2 FQGTGA. This CDR3 region has 19 residues. V lost 0 bases, J lost 0 bases, and 18 bases lay in between. The CDR3 nucleotides are TGTGCCAGCAGCTTAACAGGGCAGACAGGCCGCCTCTCCTACAATGAGCAGTTCTTC. Its translation: CASSLTGQTGRLSYNEQFF.

The chain combines TRBV6-4 with TRBJ2-1; 10 bases agree with TRBD2. Looked up from germline, CDR1 is MRHNA and CDR2 is SNTAGT. The CDR3 is made up of 15 amino acids. V dropped 8 bases and J dropped 7; count of bases not matched to a gene: 11. The DNA of the CDR3 is TGTGCCAGCTCAATCGGACTAGCGGCCGTTAATGAGCAGTTCTTC. It codes for CASSIGLAAVNEQFF.

This clone was observed a handful of times. This chain connects TRBV5-6 to TRBJ1-2; no clear D gene. The CDR3 runs 14 residues. Trimming removed 1 base at V and 7 bases at J, with 14 bases between. Germline V gene sequence: CDR1 SGHDT, CDR2 YYEEEE. The CDR3 loop is CASSLLGDGSGYTF. Written as DNA, the CDR3 is TGTGCCAGCAGCTTGCTCGGGGATGGGAGTGGCTACACCTTC.

CDR3 sequence: CASSPTGRNTIYF. The CDR3 coding sequence is TGTGCCAGCAGTCCGACAGGGAGAAACACCATATATTTT. V and J are TRBV6-5 and TRBJ1-3, with 7 bases lining up with TRBD1. Germline CDR1 reads MNHEY; CDR2 reads SVGAGI. The CDR3 spans 13 residues. Trimming at V came to 5 bases and at J to 5 bases, leaving 3 bases not matched to a gene.

A remark on this clone: Other nucleotide sequences in the sample specify the same CDR3. V is TRBV28 and J is TRBJ2-7, with 10 bases matching TRBD1. The germline CDR1 and CDR2 sequences are MDHEN and SYDVKM. V trimming: 4 bases; J trimming: 1 base; junction bases outside the gene matches: 4. CDR3 length equals 15 residues. The CDR3 reads CASSSPGQGSYEQYF. The CDR3 coding sequence is TGTGCCAGCAGTTCCCCGGGACAGGGGTCCTACGAGCAGTACTTC.

This rearrangement joins TRBV10-3 to TRBJ2-1; 10 bases line up with TRBD1. With V trimmed by 3 bases and J by 1 base, 6 bases remained unmatched. CDR1 ENHRY and CDR2 SYGVKD come from the germline V gene. This CDR3 is built from 17 residues. The CDR3 DNA reads TGTGCCATCAGTGAAATGACAGGGGGCTCGTCCTACAATGAGCAGTTCTTC. It specifies CAISEMTGGSSYNEQFF.

The genes are TRBV11-2 and TRBJ1-1, with D possibly TRBD1 on 5 matching bases. The germline gives CDR1 SGHAT, CDR2 FQNNGV. V was shortened by 5 bases and J by 7 bases, with 20 bases between the two germline ends. This CDR3 has 15 amino acids. CDR3 loop: CASSRWTDGGDEAFF. The CDR3 region has the DNA TGTGCCAGCAGCCGCTGGACGGACGGGGGAGATGAAGCTTTCTTT. The complete variable domain, with remaining parts taken from reference TRBV11-2 and TRBJ1-1, reads EAGVAQSPRYKIIEKRQSVAFWCNPISGHATLYWYQQILGQGPKLLIQFQNNGVVDDSQLPKDRFSAERLKGVDSTLKIQPAKLEDSAVYLCASSRWTDGGDEAFFGQGTRLTVV.

The chain's CDR3 is CASSEWADRGNEKLFF. CDR3 coding DNA: TGTGCCAGCAGTGAGTGGGCCGACCGGGGGAATGAAAAACTGTTTTTT. V is TRBV6-1 and J is TRBJ1-4; TRBD1 is a possible D gene (5 bases). V lost 3 bases and J lost 5, with 16 bases in between. Germline values: CDR1 MNHNS, CDR2 SASEGT. The CDR3 totals 16 residues.